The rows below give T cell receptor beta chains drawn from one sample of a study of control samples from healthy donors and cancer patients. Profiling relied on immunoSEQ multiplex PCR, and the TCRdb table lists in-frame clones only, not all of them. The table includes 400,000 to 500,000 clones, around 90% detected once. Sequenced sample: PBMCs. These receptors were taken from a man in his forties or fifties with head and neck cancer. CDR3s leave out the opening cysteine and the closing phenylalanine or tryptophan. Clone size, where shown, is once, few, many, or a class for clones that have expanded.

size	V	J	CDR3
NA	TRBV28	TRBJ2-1	ASSPGGRTYNEQF
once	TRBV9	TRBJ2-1	ASSFRLDPIIREQF
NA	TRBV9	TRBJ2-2	ASSVGVLHTGELF
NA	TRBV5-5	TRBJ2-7	ASSLNSYEQY
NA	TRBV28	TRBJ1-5	ASSRQTTGGWNQPQH
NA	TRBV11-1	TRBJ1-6	ASSFNNSPLH
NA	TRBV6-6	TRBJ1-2	ASSTGGTYGYT
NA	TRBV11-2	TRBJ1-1	ASSLGGTGNTEAF
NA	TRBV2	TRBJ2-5	ASRERTGQETQY
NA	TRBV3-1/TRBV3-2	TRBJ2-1	ASSQEGLAGVGQF
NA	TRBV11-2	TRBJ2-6	ASSRQQVSGANVLT
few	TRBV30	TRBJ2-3	AWNRADTQY
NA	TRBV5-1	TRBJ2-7	ASSLLRDGSYEQY
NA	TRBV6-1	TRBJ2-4	ASSVGGNLAKNIQY
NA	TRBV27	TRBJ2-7	ASSFYPQYEQY
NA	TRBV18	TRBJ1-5	ASSISGLEGEPQH
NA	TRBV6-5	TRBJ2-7	ASSYSGYPSSYEQY
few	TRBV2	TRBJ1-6	ASRGEQGSPLH
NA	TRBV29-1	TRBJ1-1	SAWDRLNTEAF
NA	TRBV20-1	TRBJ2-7	SASARNSPYEQY
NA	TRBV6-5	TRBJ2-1	ASSYSPGNEQF
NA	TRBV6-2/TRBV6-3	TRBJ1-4	ASSYSAGAEKLF
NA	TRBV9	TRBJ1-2	ASSVGGPINGYT
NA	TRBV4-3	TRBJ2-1	ASSQVTGGGGNEQF
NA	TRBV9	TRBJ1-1	ASSVETGTTEAF
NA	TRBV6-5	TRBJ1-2	ASSPPGQGYYGYT
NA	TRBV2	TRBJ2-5	ASSAARGQETQY
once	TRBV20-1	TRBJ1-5	SASRTQSSQPQH
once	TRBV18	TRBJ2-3	ASSPLGADTQY
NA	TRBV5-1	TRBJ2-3	ASSLGFGIGATDTQY
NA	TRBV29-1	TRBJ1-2	SVARGLANYGYT
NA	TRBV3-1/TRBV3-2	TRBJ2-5	ASSQMDSLKETQY
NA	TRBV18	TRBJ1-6	ASSPPGQGNSPLH